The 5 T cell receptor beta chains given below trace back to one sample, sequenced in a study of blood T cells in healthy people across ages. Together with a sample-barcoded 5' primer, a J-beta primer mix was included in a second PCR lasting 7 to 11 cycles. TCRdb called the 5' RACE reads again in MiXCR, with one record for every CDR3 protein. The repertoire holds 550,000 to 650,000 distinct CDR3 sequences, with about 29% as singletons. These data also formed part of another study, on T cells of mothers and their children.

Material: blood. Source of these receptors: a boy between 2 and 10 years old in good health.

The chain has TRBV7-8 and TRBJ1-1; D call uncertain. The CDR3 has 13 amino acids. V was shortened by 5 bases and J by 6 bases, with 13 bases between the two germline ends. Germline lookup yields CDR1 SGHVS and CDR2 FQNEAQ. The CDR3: CASSNYRAAEAFF. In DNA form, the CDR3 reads TGTGCCAGCAGCAACTACAGAGCGGCTGAAGCTTTCTTT. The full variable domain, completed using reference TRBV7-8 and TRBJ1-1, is GAGVSQSPRYKVAKRGQDVALRCDPISGHVSLFWYQQALGQGPEFLTYFQNEAQLDKSGLPSDRFFAERPEGSVSTLKIQRTQQEDSAVYLCASSNYRAAEAFFGQGTRLTVV.

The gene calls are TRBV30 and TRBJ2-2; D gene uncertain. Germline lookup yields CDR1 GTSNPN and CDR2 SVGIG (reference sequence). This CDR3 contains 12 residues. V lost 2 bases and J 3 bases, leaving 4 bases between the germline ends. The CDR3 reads CAWSLYTGELFF. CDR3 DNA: TGTGCCTGGAGTCTTTACACCGGGGAGCTGTTTTTT.

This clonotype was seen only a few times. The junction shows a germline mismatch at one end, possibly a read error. CDR3 amino acids: CSARGSREGIYTQYF. The CDR3 nucleotides read TGCAGTGCCAGAGGTAGCCGGGAGGGCATCTATACGCAGTATTTT. V is TRBV20-1 and J is TRBJ2-3; 8 bases map to TRBD2. CDR1 is DFQATT, CDR2 SNEGSKA, per germline (reference sequence). The CDR3 is 15 residues long.

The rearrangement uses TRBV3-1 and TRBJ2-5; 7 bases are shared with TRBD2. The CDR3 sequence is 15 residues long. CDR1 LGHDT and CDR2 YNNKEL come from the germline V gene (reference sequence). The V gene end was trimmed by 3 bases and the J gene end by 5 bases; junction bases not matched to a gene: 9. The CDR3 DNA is TGTGCCAGCAGCCAGGGAAGACTAGCCGGTGAGACCCAGTACTTC. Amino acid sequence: CASSQGRLAGETQYF.

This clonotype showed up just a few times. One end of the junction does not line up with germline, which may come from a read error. CDR3 nucleotide sequence: TGCAGCGTGGGGACTAGCGAGGGCTCCCACAATGAGCAGTTCTTC. Encoded protein: CSVGTSEGSHNEQFF. J is TRBJ2-1 and V is TRBV29-1, with TRBD2 matching 10 bases. The CDR3 has 15 amino acids. The germline CDR1 and CDR2 sequences are SQVTM and ANQGSEA.